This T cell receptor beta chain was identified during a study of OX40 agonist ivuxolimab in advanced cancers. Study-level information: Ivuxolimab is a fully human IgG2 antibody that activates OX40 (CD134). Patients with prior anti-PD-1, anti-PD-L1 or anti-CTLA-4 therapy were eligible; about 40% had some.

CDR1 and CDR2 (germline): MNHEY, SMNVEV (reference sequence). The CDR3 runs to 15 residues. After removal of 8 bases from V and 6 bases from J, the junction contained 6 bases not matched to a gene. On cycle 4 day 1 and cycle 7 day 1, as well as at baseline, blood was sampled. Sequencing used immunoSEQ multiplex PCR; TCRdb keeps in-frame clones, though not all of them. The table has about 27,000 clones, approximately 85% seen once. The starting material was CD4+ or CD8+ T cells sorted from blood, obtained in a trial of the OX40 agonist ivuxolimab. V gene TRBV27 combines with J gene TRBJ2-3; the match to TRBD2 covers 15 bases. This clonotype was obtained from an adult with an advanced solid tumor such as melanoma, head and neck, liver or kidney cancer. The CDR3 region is CASLGLAGGPDTQYF. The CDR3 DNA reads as TGTGCCAGCTTAGGACTAGCGGGGGGGCCGGATACGCAGTATTTT.